This TCR beta chain was observed in a study of technical replicates of blood from a few donors. The V and J ends lost 4 bases and 0 bases respectively, with 13 bases between them. The CDR3 totals 15 residues. CDR1 and CDR2 from the germline V gene are SGHTA and FQGNSA. Measured with immunoSEQ multiplex PCR; TCRdb has only the in-frame clones, and not every one. This sample has about 76,000 clones; 80% to 90% occur once, and the top ten carry approximately 5%. This receptor was obtained from a human donor in good health. Some clones in this sample may be carry-over from other donors' samples. The chain employs TRBV7-2 and TRBJ2-7, with D possibly matching TRBD2 (6 bases). The sequenced material came from PBMCs. Here the CDR3 reads CASSSSGVSSYEQYF. DNA for the CDR3: TGTGCCAGCAGCTCCTCGGGGGTAAGCTCCTACGAGCAGTACTTC.